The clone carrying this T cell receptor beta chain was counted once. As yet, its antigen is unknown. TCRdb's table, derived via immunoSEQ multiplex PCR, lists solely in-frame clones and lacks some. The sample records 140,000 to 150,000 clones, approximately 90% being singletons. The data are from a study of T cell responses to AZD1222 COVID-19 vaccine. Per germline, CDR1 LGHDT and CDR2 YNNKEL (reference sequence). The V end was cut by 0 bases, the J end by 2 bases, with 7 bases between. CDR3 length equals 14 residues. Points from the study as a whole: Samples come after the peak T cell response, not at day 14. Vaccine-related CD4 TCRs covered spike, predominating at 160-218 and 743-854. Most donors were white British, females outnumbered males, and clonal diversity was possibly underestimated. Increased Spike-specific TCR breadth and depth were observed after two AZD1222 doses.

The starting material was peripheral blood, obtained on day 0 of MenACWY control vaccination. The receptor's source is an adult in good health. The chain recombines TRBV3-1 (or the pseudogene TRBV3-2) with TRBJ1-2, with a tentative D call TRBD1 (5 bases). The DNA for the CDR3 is TGTGCCAGCAGCCAAGAAAGGGGCAACTATGGCTACACCTTC. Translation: CASSQERGNYGYTF.